This TCR beta chain was identified during a study of cytomegalovirus exposure and HLA in healthy donors. CDR3 length: 15 residues. The V gene lost 4 bases and the J gene lost 0 bases, with 10 bases spanning the gap. Germline V CDR1 and CDR2: MNHNS, SASEGT. The PCR made use of 60 Vbeta and 13 Jbeta primers. Produced via immunoSEQ multiplex PCR; TCRdb's table is partial and in-frame only. The data hold some 170,000 clones, with just over 75% observed a single time. The origin of this receptor is a woman in her forties in good health and CMV-seronegative. This sequence joins TRBV6-1 and TRBJ2-1; the D gene is possibly TRBD2 (5 bases). The sample consisted of PBMCs. In DNA form, the CDR3 reads TGTGCCAGCAGTGTTAGCGCGAGCTCCTACAATGAGCAGTTCTTC. As protein: CASSVSASSYNEQFF.